The clone carrying this T cell receptor (beta chain) was recorded many times. Its antigen remains unknown. This sample was included in a study of neurological immune-mediated disorders. J gave up 8 bases and V 5 bases, and 3 bases lay outside the gene matches. Germline-derived CDR1 and CDR2 are LGHDT and YNNKEL (reference sequence). This CDR3 has 13 amino acids. Unsorted libraries were derived from 2 million PBMCs stored at -80 C. Broader study findings: Whereas HTLV-1-associated myelopathy showed the most TCR clonal expansion, multiple sclerosis showed the least, with levels below those of healthy controls.

cDNA was made by 5'RACE with 10-nucleotide random UMIs. Every sequencing run returned over 190 million TCR-beta sequences, which were derived from 15-18 subjects. TCRdb recomputed calls from the 5' RACE reads with MiXCR, one row per CDR3 protein. The table lists around 20,000 distinct CDR3 sequences, about an eighth of them singletons. The specimen sequenced was PBMCs. The chain couples TRBV3-1 to TRBJ1-6; 7 nucleotides align to TRBD1. The clonotype comes from a woman in her sixties or seventies with HTLV-1-associated myelopathy (HAM/TSP). The DNA of the CDR3 is TGTGCCAGCAGCGACAGGGTGTATTCACCCCTCCACTTT. Its protein product is CASSDRVYSPLHF.